The 4 T cell receptor beta chains reported below all come from one sample, sequenced in a study of regulatory T cells in long-lasting Graves disease. Assembly of TCR beta libraries relied on iRepertoire HTBI primers together with Arm-PCR of CDR3 regions. TCRdb itself ran the multiplex PCR reads through MiXCR, one entry per CDR3 protein. The table records hundreds of thousands of distinct CDR3 sequences, roughly 13% of them present only once. The time point denotes: newly diagnosed GD, antithyroid drugs for less than 3 months. Making the TCR library involved RNA that had been extracted from PBMCs. Another study also made use of these data, one on T cells in Graves' hyperthyroidism and ophthalmopathy.

This specimen consisted of peripheral blood mononuclear cells (PBMCs), obtained at new diagnosis, from a patient treated with antithyroid drugs. Source of these receptors: a man between 25 and 39 years old with Graves disease.

This clonotype occurred many times. V is TRBV29-1 and J is TRBJ1-2; D not resolved. Trimming removed 2 bases from V and 6 bases from J, with 13 bases in between. The length of the CDR3 is 13 residues. Germline loops: CDR1 SQVTM, CDR2 ANQGSEA. In DNA form, the CDR3 reads TGCAGCGTTGAAAGTGGGTCCGGGAATGGCTACACCTTC. Its translation is CSVESGSGNGYTF. The whole variable domain, filled in from reference TRBV29-1 and TRBJ1-2, reads SAVISQKPSRDICQRGTSLTIQCQVDSQVTMMFWYRQQPGQSLTLIATANQGSEATYESGFVIDKFPISRPNLTFSTLTVSNMSPEDSSIYLCSVESGSGNGYTFGSGTRLTVV.

Turning to this clonotype: A single base separates this from a much larger clone, so it may be a read error. The genes are TRBV27 and TRBJ2-1; TRBD2 might be the D (5 bases). The CDR3 length is 14 residues. Trimming stripped 1 base from V and 9 bases from J, with 13 bases between. Germline V CDR1 and CDR2: MNHEY, SMNVEV (reference sequence). The CDR3 DNA reads TGTGCCAGCAGTTTATTACCGGCTGGGAGTGAGCAGTTCTTC. As protein: CASSLLPAGSEQFF.

This clonotype was observed many times. The chain employs TRBV20-1 and TRBJ2-5; unclear D gene. The CDR3 covers 13 residues. V was cut by 0 bases and J by 3 bases, with 8 bases left in between. CDR1 DFQATT and CDR2 SNEGSKA come from the germline V gene (reference sequence). The CDR3 region is CSARDPYKETQYF. CDR3 coding DNA: TGCAGTGCTAGAGATCCCTACAAAGAGACCCAGTACTTC.

This chain joins TRBV29-1 and TRBJ2-3; D gene ambiguous. CDR1 is SQVTM, CDR2 ANQGSEA, per germline. Trimming stripped 7 bases from V and 0 bases from J, with 14 bases between. The CDR3 runs to 14 residues. The CDR3 reads CSAVELSSTDTQYF. The CDR3 region has the DNA TGCAGCGCAGTGGAGCTATCTAGCACAGATACGCAGTATTTT.